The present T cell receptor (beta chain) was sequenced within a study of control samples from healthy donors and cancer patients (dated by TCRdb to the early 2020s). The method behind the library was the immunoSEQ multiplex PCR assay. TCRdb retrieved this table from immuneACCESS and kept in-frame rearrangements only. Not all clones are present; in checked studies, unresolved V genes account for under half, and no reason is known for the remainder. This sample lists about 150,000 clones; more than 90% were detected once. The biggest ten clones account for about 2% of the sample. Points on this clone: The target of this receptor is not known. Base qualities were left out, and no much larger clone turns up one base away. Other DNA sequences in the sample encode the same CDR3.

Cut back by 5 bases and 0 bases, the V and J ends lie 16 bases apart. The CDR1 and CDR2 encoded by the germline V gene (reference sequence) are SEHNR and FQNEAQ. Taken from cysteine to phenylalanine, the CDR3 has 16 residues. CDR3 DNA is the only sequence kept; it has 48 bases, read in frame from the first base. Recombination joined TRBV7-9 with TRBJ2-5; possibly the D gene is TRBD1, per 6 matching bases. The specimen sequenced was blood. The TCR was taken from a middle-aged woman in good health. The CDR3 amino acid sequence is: CASSPGQSNYQETQYF. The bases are TGTGCCAGCAGCCCCGGACAGAGCAATTACCAAGAGACCCAGTACTTC.